A selection of T cell receptor beta chains follows, all from one sample in a study of shared clonotypes between healthy human individuals. Produced via immunoSEQ multiplex PCR; TCRdb's table is partial and in-frame only. The sample lists approximately 340,000 clones, 73% occurring once. Sequencing was carried out using memory CD4+ T cells sorted from blood. These receptors all come from a man aged 30-40 years in good health. CDR3s include the opening cysteine and the closing phenylalanine or tryptophan. A D gene is named only where the DNA matches it firmly. The size entry is marked missing in some rows and otherwise reads once, few, many or a size class.

V	J	size	D	CDR3	DNA
TRBV6-5	TRBJ2-7	.	TRBD2	CASKIGREYEQYF	TGTGCCAGCAAAATCGGGAGGGAGTACGAGCAGTACTTC
TRBV7-8	TRBJ2-2	.	.	CASSFGGGNTGELFF	TGTGCCAGCAGCTTCGGGGGAGGGAACACCGGGGAGCTGTTTTTT
TRBV2	TRBJ2-5	.	TRBD2	CASRGLAGVLETQYF	TGTGCCAGCCGGGGACTAGCGGGAGTGCTAGAGACCCAGTACTTC
TRBV4-1	TRBJ2-2	few	TRBD2	CASSQDPVTSGTGELFF	TGCGCCAGCAGCCAAGATCCAGTGACTAGCGGCACCGGGGAGCTGTTTTTT
TRBV6-5	TRBJ2-7	.	.	CASRTNPYEQYF	TGTGCCAGCAGAACTAACCCCTACGAGCAGTACTTC
TRBV5-4	TRBJ2-3	few	.	CASSRGNPGSTDTQYF	TGTGCCAGCAGCCGCGGGAATCCAGGGAGCACAGATACGCAGTATTTT
TRBV25-1	TRBJ1-1	few	.	CASSGRSSNTEAFF	TGTGCCAGCAGTGGCAGATCGTCGAACACTGAAGCTTTCTTT
TRBV19	TRBJ2-2	.	TRBD1	CASSTPGGANTGELFF	TGTGCCAGTAGTACACCAGGGGGCGCGAACACCGGGGAGCTGTTTTTT
TRBV4-1	TRBJ2-1	.	.	CASSQVNSGFGEQFF	TGCGCCAGCAGCCAAGTTAATTCTGGATTTGGTGAGCAGTTCTTC
TRBV5-4	TRBJ2-7	few	TRBD2	CASGTGGGRATREYF	TGTGCCAGCGGTACCGGAGGAGGGAGGGCTACGAGGGAGTACTTC
TRBV6-1	TRBJ2-7	.	.	CASNYRRSYEQYF	TGTGCCAGCAACTATCGGAGGAGCTACGAGCAGTACTTC
TRBV6-6	TRBJ1-2	.	.	CASSRQSPPGDYTF	TGTGCCAGCAGTAGACAGTCGCCGCCAGGGGACTACACCTTC
TRBV28	TRBJ2-7	few	.	CASTPPGPSYEQYF	TGTGCCAGCACCCCCCCAGGCCCCTCCTACGAGCAGTACTTC
TRBV10-3	TRBJ2-3	.	TRBD2	CAINPSGSPDTQYF	TGTGCCATCAACCCTAGCGGGAGTCCAGATACGCAGTATTTT
TRBV10-1	TRBJ2-6	.	.	CASTSAGANVLTF	TGCGCCAGCACCAGTGCTGGGGCCAACGTCCTGACTTTC
TRBV19	TRBJ2-7	.	.	CASRQEGAVTYEQYF	TGTGCCAGTAGACAGGAGGGGGCCGTTACCTACGAGCAGTACTTC
TRBV27	TRBJ1-1	once	.	CASSPLWMNTEAFF	TGTGCCAGCAGTCCGCTATGGATGAACACTGAAGCTTTCTTT
TRBV4-3	TRBJ2-7	.	TRBD1	CASSTRQGPYEQYF	TGCGCCAGCAGCACCCGACAGGGTCCCTACGAGCAGTACTTC
TRBV9	TRBJ2-5	.	TRBD2	CASSVATPRWGGQETQYF	TGTGCCAGCAGCGTAGCTACACCGCGGTGGGGGGGCCAAGAGACCCAGTACTTC
TRBV5-4	TRBJ2-1	.	TRBD2	CASSWISGSQDEQFF	TGTGCCAGCAGCTGGATTAGCGGGAGTCAGGATGAGCAGTTCTTC
TRBV18	TRBJ1-2	.	.	CASSPTDYGYTF	TGTGCCAGCTCACCCACAGACTATGGCTACACCTTC
TRBV27	TRBJ2-3	.	.	CASSLGLNNRDTQYF	TGTGCCAGCAGTTTGGGCCTCAATAACCGCGATACGCAGTATTTT